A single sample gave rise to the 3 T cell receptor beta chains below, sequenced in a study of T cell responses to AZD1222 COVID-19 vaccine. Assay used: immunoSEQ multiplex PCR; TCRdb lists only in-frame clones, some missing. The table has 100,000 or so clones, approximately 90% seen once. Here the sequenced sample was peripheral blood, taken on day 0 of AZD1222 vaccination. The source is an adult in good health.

CDR3 region: CASSRDHGVYGYTF. In nucleotides, the CDR3 is TGTGCCAGTAGTCGGGACCACGGGGTGTATGGCTACACCTTC. The gene calls are TRBV19 and TRBJ1-2, with D tentatively TRBD1 (5 bases). V dropped 5 bases and J dropped 5 bases, with 15 bases sitting between them. Germline loops: CDR1 LNHDA, CDR2 SQIVND (reference sequence). CDR3 length: 14 residues. Complete variable domain (other parts from reference TRBV19 and TRBJ1-2): DGGITQSPKYLFRKEGQNVTLSCEQNLNHDAMYWYRQDPGQGLRLIYYSQIVNDFQKGDIAEGYSVSREKKESFPLTVTSAQKNPTAFYLCASSRDHGVYGYTFGSGTRLTVV.

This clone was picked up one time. The CDR3 DNA is TGTGCCAGCAGCAGGGGCATGGACACTGAAGCTTTCTTT. Its protein is CASSRGMDTEAFF. V and J are TRBV5-4 and TRBJ1-1; D is possibly TRBD1 (5 bases). The CDR3 is made up of 13 amino acids. The ends were cut back, 4 bases at V and 3 bases at J, with 10 bases in the middle. Per germline, CDR1 SGHNT and CDR2 YYREEE (reference sequence).

The CDR3 region has the DNA TGCGCCAGCAGTGAGTCGAAGCTCGGACTAGCGGCCACCGGGGAGCTGTTTTTT. This codes for CASSESKLGLAATGELFF. The chain is built from TRBV10-2 and TRBJ2-2, with 10 bases lining up with TRBD2. The V gene's germline CDR1 is WSHSY and CDR2 SAAADI. CDR3 size: 18 residues. Losses at the gene ends were 0 bases for V and 4 bases for J; bases not matched to a gene: 8.